This T cell receptor (beta chain) was sequenced in a study of T cell responses to AZD1222 COVID-19 vaccine. Study observations and caveats: Spike-specific TCR breadth rose after two AZD1222 doses, and depth rose as well. Females made up more of the donors, who were largely white British, and clonal diversity may have come out too low. Baseline serology detected seropositivity in only a handful of AZD1222 recipients. In the spike-specific TCR repertoire, nearly half reportedly target unmutated variant regions.

As concerns this clone: What it recognizes is unknown.

Sequencing was performed with immunoSEQ multiplex PCR; in TCRdb, only in-frame clones are kept and a portion is missing. The table records some 96,000 clones, around 86% of them present only once. The V gene lost 0 bases and the J gene lost 7 bases, with 4 bases spanning the gap. From germline, CDR1 is SGDLS and CDR2 YYNGEE. This CDR3 is 12 amino acids long. The chain employs TRBV9 and TRBJ2-2; D gene ambiguous. The TCR sequence derives from an adult in good health. This specimen was peripheral blood, taken on day 0 of AZD1222 vaccination. CDR3 bases: TGTGCCAGCAGCGTAGGAATCGGGGAGCTGTTTTTT. This sequence encodes CASSVGIGELFF.